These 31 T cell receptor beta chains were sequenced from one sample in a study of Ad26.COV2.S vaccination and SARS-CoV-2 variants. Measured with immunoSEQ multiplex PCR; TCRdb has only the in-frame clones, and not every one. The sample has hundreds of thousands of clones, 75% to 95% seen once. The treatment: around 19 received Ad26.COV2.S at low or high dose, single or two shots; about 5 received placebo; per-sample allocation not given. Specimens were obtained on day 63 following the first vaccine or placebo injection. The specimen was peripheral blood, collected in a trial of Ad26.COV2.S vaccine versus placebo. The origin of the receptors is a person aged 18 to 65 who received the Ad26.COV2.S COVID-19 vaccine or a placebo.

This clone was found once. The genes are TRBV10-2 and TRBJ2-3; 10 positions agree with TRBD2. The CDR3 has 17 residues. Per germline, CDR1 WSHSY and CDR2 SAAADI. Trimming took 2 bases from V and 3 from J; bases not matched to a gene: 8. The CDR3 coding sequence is TGCGCCAGCAGTGAGAGGTCTAGCGGGAGAGGTACAGATACGCAGTATTTT. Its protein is CASSERSSGRGTDTQYF.

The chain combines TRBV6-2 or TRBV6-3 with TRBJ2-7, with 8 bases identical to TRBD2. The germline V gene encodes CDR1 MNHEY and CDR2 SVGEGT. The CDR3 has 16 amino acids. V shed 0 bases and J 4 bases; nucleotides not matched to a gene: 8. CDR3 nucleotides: TGTGCCAGCAGTTACTCGCCCGGGACTAGTCGGTACGAGCAGTACTTC. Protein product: CASSYSPGTSRYEQYF.

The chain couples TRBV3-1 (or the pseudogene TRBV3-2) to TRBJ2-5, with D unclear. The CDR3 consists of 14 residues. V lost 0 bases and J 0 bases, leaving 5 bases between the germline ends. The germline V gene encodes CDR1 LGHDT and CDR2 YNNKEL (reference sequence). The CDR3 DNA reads TGTGCCAGCAGCCAAGACAGTTACCAAGAGACCCAGTACTTC. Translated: CASSQDSYQETQYF.

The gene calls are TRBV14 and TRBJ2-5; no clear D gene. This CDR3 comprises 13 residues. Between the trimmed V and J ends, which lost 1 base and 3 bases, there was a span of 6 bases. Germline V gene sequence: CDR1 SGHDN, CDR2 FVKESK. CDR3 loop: CASSQGREETQYF. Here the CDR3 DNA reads TGTGCCAGCAGCCAAGGCCGGGAAGAGACCCAGTACTTC.

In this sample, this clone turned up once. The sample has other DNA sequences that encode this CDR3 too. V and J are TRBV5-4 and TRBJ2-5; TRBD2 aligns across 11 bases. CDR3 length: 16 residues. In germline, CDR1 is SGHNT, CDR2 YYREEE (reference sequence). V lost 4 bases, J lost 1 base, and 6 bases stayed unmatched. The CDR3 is CASSGGTSGRQETQYF. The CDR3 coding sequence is TGTGCCAGCAGCGGAGGGACTAGCGGACGCCAAGAGACCCAGTACTTC.

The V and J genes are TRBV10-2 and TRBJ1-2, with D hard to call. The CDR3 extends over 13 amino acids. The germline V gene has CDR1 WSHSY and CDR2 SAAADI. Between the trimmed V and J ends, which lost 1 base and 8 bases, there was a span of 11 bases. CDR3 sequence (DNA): TGCGCCAGCAGTGAGTTCCTACAGCTCGGCTACACCTTC. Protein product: CASSEFLQLGYTF.

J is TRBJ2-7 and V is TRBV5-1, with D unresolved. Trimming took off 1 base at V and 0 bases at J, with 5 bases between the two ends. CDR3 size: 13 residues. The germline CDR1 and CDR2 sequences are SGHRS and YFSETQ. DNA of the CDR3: TGCGCCAGCAGCTTGACCCTCTCCTACGAGCAGTACTTC. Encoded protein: CASSLTLSYEQYF.

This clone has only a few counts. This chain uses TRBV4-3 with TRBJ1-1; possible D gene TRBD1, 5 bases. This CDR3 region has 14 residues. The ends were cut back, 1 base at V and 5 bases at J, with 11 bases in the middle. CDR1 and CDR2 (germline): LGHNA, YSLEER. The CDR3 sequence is CASSQGIRGTEAFF. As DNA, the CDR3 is TGCGCCAGCAGCCAAGGAATAAGGGGTACTGAAGCTTTCTTT.

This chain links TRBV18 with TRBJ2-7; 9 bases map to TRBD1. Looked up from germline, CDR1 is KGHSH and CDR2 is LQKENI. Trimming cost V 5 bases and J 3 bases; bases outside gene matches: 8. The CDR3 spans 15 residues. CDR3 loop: CASSTNGQGSYEQYF. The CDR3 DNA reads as TGTGCCAGCTCAACCAACGGACAGGGGAGCTACGAGCAGTACTTC.

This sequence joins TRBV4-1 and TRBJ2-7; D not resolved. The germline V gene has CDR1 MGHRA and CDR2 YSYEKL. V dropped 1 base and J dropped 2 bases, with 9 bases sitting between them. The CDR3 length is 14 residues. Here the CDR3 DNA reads TGCGCCAGCAGCCAAGGTATGGGTGCCTACGAGCAGTACTTC. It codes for CASSQGMGAYEQYF.

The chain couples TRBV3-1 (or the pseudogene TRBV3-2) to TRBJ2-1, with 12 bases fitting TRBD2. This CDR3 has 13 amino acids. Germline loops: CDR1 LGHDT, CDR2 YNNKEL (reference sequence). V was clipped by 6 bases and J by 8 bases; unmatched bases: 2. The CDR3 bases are TGTGCCAGCAGGACTAGCGGGAGTGATGAGCAGTTCTTC. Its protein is CASRTSGSDEQFF.

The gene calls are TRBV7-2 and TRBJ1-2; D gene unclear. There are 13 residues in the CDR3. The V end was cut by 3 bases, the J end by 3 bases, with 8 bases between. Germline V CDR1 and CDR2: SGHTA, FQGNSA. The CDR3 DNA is TGTGCCAGCAGCTTCTTGGGCGACTATGGCTACACCTTC. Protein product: CASSFLGDYGYTF.

CDR3 residues: CASSEEADEQYF. Written as DNA, the CDR3 is TGTGCCAGCAGCGAGGAAGCGGACGAGCAGTACTTC. The genes are TRBV7-2 and TRBJ2-7, with D perhaps matching TRBD2 (5 bases). V gave up 5 bases and J gave up 5 bases, with 10 bases separating them. The CDR3 length is 12 residues. From germline, CDR1 is SGHTA and CDR2 FQGNSA.

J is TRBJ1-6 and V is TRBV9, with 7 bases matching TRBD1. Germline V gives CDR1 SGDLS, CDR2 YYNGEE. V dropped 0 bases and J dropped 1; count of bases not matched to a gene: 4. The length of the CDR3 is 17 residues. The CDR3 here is CASSVGDSRSYNSPLHF. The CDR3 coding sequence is TGTGCCAGCAGCGTAGGGGACAGTAGATCCTATAATTCACCCCTCCACTTT.

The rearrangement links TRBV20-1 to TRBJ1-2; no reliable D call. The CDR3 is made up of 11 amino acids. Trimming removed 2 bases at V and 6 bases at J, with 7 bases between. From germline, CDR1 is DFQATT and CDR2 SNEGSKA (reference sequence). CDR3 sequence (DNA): TGCAGTGCTAGATCCAGACATGGCTACACCTTC. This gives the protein CSARSRHGYTF.

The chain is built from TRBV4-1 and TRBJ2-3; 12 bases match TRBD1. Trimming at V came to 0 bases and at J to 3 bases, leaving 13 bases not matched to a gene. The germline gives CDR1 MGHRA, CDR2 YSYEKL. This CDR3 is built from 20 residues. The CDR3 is CASSQEGFFSGQGATDTQYF. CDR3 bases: TGCGCCAGCAGCCAAGAAGGTTTTTTTTCGGGACAGGGGGCAACAGATACGCAGTATTTT.

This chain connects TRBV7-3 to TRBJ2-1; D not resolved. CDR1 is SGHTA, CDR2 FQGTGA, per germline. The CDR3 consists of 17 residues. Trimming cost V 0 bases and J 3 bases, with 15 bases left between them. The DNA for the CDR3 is TGTGCCAGCAGCTTAACGGCCGGTCCCACCATCTACAATGAGCAGTTCTTC. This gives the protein CASSLTAGPTIYNEQFF.

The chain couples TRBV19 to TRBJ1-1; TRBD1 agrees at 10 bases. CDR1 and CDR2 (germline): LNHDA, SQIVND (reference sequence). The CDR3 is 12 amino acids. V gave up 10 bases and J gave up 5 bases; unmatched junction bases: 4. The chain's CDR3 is CATWDRGTEAFF. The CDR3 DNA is TGTGCCACCTGGGACAGGGGTACTGAAGCTTTCTTT.

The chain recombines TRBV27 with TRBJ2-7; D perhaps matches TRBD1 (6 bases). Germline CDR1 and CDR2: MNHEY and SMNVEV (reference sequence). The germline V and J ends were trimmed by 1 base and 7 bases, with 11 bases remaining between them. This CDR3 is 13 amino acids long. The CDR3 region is CASSLLDRREQYF. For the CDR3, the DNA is TGTGCCAGCAGTTTATTGGACAGACGAGAGCAGTACTTC.

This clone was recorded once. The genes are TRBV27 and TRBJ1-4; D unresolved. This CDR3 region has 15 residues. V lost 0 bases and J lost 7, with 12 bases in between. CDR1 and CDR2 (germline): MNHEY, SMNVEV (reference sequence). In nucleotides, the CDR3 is TGTGCCAGCAGTTTATCAGGAGGTCCAAGTGAAAAACTGTTTTTT. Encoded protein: CASSLSGGPSEKLFF.

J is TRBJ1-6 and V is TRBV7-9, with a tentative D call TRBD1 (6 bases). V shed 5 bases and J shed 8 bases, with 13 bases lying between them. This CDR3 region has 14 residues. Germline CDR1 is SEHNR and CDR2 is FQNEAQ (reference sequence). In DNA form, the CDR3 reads TGTGCCAGCAGCCGTACAGGGTGGGATTCACCCCTCCACTTT. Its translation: CASSRTGWDSPLHF.

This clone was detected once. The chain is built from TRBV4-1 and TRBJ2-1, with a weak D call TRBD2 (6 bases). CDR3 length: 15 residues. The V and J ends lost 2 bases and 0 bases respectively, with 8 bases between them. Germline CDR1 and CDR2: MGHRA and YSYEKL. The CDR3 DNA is TGCGCCAGCAGCCAATGGGACTCCTCCTACAATGAGCAGTTCTTC. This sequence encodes CASSQWDSSYNEQFF.

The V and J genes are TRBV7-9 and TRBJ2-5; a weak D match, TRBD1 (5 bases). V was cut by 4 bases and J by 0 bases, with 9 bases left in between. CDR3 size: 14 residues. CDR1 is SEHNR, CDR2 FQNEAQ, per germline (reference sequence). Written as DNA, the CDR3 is TGTGCCAGCAGCTCAGAGGACAACCAAGAGACCCAGTACTTC. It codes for CASSSEDNQETQYF. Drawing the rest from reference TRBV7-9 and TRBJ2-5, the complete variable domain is DTGVSQNPRHKITKRGQNVTFRCDPISEHNRLYWYRQTLGQGPEFLTYFQNEAQLEKSRLLSDRFSAERPKGSFSTLEIQRTEQGDSAMYLCASSSEDNQETQYFGPGTRLLVL.

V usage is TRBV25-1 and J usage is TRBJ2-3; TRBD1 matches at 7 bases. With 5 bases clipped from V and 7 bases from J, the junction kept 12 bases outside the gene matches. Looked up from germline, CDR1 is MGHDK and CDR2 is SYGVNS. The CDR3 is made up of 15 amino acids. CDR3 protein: CASSNWTGYGYTQYF. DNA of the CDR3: TGTGCCAGCAGTAACTGGACAGGCTACGGGTATACGCAGTATTTT.

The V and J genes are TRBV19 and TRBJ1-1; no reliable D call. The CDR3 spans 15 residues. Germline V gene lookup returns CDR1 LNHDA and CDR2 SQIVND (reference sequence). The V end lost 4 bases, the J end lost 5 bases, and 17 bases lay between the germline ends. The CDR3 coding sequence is TGTGCCAGTAGTACGACCACAGCGCTAGTGACTGAAGCTTTCTTT. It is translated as CASSTTTALVTEAFF. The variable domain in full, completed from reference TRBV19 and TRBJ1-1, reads DGGITQSPKYLFRKEGQNVTLSCEQNLNHDAMYWYRQDPGQGLRLIYYSQIVNDFQKGDIAEGYSVSREKKESFPLTVTSAQKNPTAFYLCASSTTTALVTEAFFGQGTRLTVV.

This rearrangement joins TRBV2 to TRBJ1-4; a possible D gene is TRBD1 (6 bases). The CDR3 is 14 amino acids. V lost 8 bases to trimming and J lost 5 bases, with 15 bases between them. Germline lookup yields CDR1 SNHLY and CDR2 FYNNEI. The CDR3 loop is CASRNRVSNEKLFF. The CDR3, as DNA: TGTGCCAGCCGCAACAGGGTATCGAATGAAAAACTGTTTTTT.

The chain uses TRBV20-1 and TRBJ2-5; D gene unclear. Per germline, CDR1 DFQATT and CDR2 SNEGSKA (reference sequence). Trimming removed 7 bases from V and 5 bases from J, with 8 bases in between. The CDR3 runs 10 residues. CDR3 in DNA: TGCAGTGGCCACCCTGAGACCCAGTACTTC. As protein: CSGHPETQYF.

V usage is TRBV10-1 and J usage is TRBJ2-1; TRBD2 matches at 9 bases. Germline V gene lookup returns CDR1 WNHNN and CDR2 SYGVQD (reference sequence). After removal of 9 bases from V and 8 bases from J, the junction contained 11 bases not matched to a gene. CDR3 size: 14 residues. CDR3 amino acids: CASSRVAGADEQFF. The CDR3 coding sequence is TGCGCCAGTTCAAGGGTAGCGGGAGCCGATGAGCAGTTCTTC.

The CDR3 nucleotides are TGCGCCAGCAGCCAAGGGACTAGCGGGAGTTGGGGCACAGATACGCAGTATTTT. This encodes CASSQGTSGSWGTDTQYF. The genes are TRBV4-3 and TRBJ2-3; 13 nucleotides agree with TRBD2. There are 18 residues in the CDR3. With 1 base clipped from V and 1 base from J, the junction kept 5 bases outside the gene matches. The germline V gene has CDR1 LGHNA and CDR2 YSLEER.

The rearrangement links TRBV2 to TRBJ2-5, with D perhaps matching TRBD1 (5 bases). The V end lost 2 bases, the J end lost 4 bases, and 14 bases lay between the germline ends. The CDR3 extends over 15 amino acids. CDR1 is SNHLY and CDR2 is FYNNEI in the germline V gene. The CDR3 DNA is TGTGCCAGCAGTGAATTTAAACAGGCACGAGAGACCCAGTACTTC. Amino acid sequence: CASSEFKQARETQYF.

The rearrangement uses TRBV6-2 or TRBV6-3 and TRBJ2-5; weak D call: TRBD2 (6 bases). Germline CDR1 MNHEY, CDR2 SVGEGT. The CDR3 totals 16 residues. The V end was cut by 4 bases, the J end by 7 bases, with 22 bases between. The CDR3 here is CASSSPRLGEIVTQYF. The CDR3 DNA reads TGTGCCAGCAGTTCCCCCCGACTAGGCGAGATCGTGACCCAGTACTTC.